The 21 T cell receptor beta chains given below trace back to one sample, sequenced in a study of T cell responses to AZD1222 COVID-19 vaccine. Sequencing used immunoSEQ multiplex PCR; TCRdb keeps in-frame clones, though not all of them. The table shows roughly 82,000 clones, with roughly 81% occurring only once. Material: peripheral blood, obtained on day 0 of AZD1222 vaccination. The receptors come from an adult in good health.

V gene TRBV7-2 combines with J gene TRBJ2-3, with D uncertain. The CDR3 has 15 residues. Trimming stripped 0 bases from V and 0 bases from J, with 7 bases between. Looked up from germline, CDR1 is SGHTA and CDR2 is FQGNSA. CDR3 sequence reads: CASSLAVGSTDTQYF. The CDR3 DNA reads TGTGCCAGCAGCTTAGCGGTAGGGAGCACAGATACGCAGTATTTT.

CDR3 protein: CATSDRGQGKNTQYF. CDR3 in DNA: TGTGCCACCAGTGATCGCGGACAGGGGAAGAATACGCAGTATTTT. The chain has TRBV24-1 and TRBJ2-3; 9 positions match TRBD1. V was pared by 3 bases and J by 7 bases, with 7 bases of the junction left unmatched. This CDR3 comprises 15 residues. CDR1 and CDR2 from the germline V gene are KGHDR and SFDVKD.

This chain uses TRBV2 with TRBJ1-1; D gene ambiguous. This CDR3 region has 14 residues. Trimming removed 0 bases from V and 4 bases from J, with 9 bases in between. The germline V gene has CDR1 SNHLY and CDR2 FYNNEI. The CDR3 region is CASSEALLATEAFF. The CDR3 coding sequence is TGTGCCAGCAGTGAAGCGCTTCTGGCCACTGAAGCTTTCTTT. Full variable domain (rest looked up from reference TRBV2 and TRBJ1-1): EPEVTQTPSHQVTQMGQEVILRCVPISNHLYFYWYRQILGQKVEFLVSFYNNEISEKSEIFDDQFSVERPDGSNFTLKIRSTKLEDSAMYFCASSEALLATEAFFGQGTRLTVV.

J is TRBJ1-1 and V is TRBV6-2 or TRBV6-3, with 8 bases aligning to TRBD1. Germline-derived CDR1 and CDR2 are MNHEY and SVGEGT. V lost 2 bases, J lost 6 bases, and 14 bases stayed unmatched. CDR3 length equals 17 residues. This chain's CDR3 is CASSYRITGGIRPEAFF. The CDR3 coding sequence is TGTGCCAGCAGTTACAGAATAACAGGGGGTATAAGACCTGAAGCTTTCTTT.

The chain uses TRBV6-5 and TRBJ1-2, with unresolved D. Per the germline V gene, CDR1 is MNHEY and CDR2 is SVGAGI. Trimming removed 6 bases at V and 11 bases at J, with 19 bases between. The CDR3 has 13 residues. CDR3 protein: CASSPTETERYTF. CDR3 sequence (DNA): TGTGCCAGCAGCCCGACTGAAACCGAACGGTACACCTTC.

V is TRBV10-1 and J is TRBJ2-5, with 7 bases identical to TRBD1. There are 13 residues in the CDR3. The ends lost 5 bases at V and 4 bases at J; junction bases unmatched: 4. The V gene's germline CDR1 is WNHNN and CDR2 SYGVQD (reference sequence). DNA for the CDR3: TGCGCCAGCAGTAGGGGGCCTTTAGAGACCCAGTACTTC. Amino acids: CASSRGPLETQYF.

The chain employs TRBV19 and TRBJ2-3; weak D call: TRBD2 (7 bases). The CDR3 is made up of 16 amino acids. CDR1 is LNHDA and CDR2 is SQIVND in the germline V gene (reference sequence). Trimming cost V 7 bases and J 1 base, with 18 bases left between them. DNA of the CDR3: TGTGCCAGTACCAAGGAGGGGGGGGCTGGCACAGATACGCAGTATTTT. Translated: CASTKEGGAGTDTQYF.

This chain connects TRBV6-6 to TRBJ1-1; TRBD1 is a possible D gene (6 bases). With 2 bases removed from V and 0 bases from J, the gap between germline ends came to 7 bases. The CDR3 is 14 residues long. Germline V gene data show CDR1 as MNHNY and CDR2 as SVGAGI (reference sequence). The CDR3 region is CASSYRGVNTEAFF. DNA for the CDR3: TGTGCCAGCAGTTACAGGGGGGTGAACACTGAAGCTTTCTTT.

The chain combines TRBV27 with TRBJ1-2; no firm D call. V shed 11 bases and J shed 5 bases, with 9 bases lying between them. Germline loops: CDR1 MNHEY, CDR2 SMNVEV (reference sequence). The CDR3 contains 10 residues. The CDR3 region has the DNA TGTGCCCCCCGGGTTTATGGCTACACCTTC. This sequence encodes CAPRVYGYTF.

The count of this clone is one. The rearrangement uses TRBV9 and TRBJ1-1; 8 nucleotides match TRBD1. Germline loops: CDR1 SGDLS, CDR2 YYNGEE. V shed 1 base and J 5 bases; nucleotides not matched to a gene: 4. CDR3 size: 14 residues. CDR3 sequence reads: CASSVQGAGTEAFF. The CDR3 DNA is TGTGCCAGCAGCGTACAGGGGGCGGGAACTGAAGCTTTCTTT.

The CDR3 nucleotides are TGTGCCAGCAGCGAAGGACAGGGGGCAGATACGCAGTATTTT. Its protein product is CASSEGQGADTQYF. J is TRBJ2-3 and V is TRBV7-9; TRBD1 matches 10 bases. With V trimmed by 5 bases and J by 4 bases, 3 bases remained unmatched. Germline CDR1 is SEHNR and CDR2 is FQNEAQ (reference sequence). The CDR3 is 14 amino acids.

The rearrangement links TRBV3-1 (or the pseudogene TRBV3-2) to TRBJ1-1; no definite D call. This CDR3 is built from 13 residues. Trimming shortened V by 6 bases and J by 0 bases, and 8 bases separated the two germline ends. Germline V lookup: CDR1 LGHDT, CDR2 YNNKEL (reference sequence). The CDR3 DNA is TGTGCCAGCAGTTACGGATTGAACACTGAAGCTTTCTTT. This encodes CASSYGLNTEAFF.

The CDR3 nucleotides are TGTGCCAGTAGTATTATACTTGCCGCTGAAGCTTTCTTT. This gives the protein CASSIILAAEAFF. This sequence joins TRBV19 and TRBJ1-1; D not certain. Germline V gene lookup returns CDR1 LNHDA and CDR2 SQIVND (reference sequence). This CDR3 is built from 13 residues. V dropped 3 bases and J dropped 6 bases, with 11 bases sitting between them.

The chain carries TRBV18 and TRBJ1-5; D possibly corresponds to TRBD1 (5 bases). CDR1 is KGHSH, CDR2 LQKENI, per germline. V gave up 6 bases and J gave up 5 bases, with 17 bases separating them. The CDR3 spans 15 residues. CDR3 coding DNA: TGTGCCAGCTCCCTGGGTCAGGGAGACTATCAGCCCCAGCATTTT. The encoded protein is CASSLGQGDYQPQHF.

The J gene is TRBJ2-5, the V gene TRBV29-1; D ambiguous. The germline V gene has CDR1 SQVTM and CDR2 ANQGSEA. The CDR3 is 11 amino acids. Trimming cost V 7 bases and J 5 bases, with 11 bases left between them. The CDR3 nucleotides are TGCAGCGGTAGAACAGCTGAGACCCAGTACTTC. Its translation is CSGRTAETQYF. Full variable domain (remainder filled in from reference TRBV29-1 and TRBJ2-5): SAVISQKPSRDICQRGTSLTIQCQVDSQVTMMFWYRQQPGQSLTLIATANQGSEATYESGFVIDKFPISRPNLTFSTLTVSNMSPEDSSIYLCSGRTAETQYFGPGTRLLVL.

The chain employs TRBV24-1 and TRBJ1-2; D is perhaps TRBD1 (6 bases). V was shortened by 9 bases and J by 0 bases, with 10 bases between the two germline ends. The CDR3 extends over 13 amino acids. Germline CDR1 reads KGHDR; CDR2 reads SFDVKD. CDR3 in DNA: TGTGCCACCTCACAGGGAGCTAACTATGGCTACACCTTC. Its protein product is CATSQGANYGYTF.

This chain connects TRBV6-2 or TRBV6-3 to TRBJ2-1; D is perhaps TRBD1 (6 bases). Trimming took off 4 bases at V and 1 base at J, with 14 bases between the two ends. The CDR3 loop spans 16 amino acids. Germline CDR1 is MNHEY and CDR2 is SVGEGT. The CDR3 DNA follows: TGTGCCAGCAGTTGGCAGGGGCCAGGGTCCTACAATGAGCAGTTCTTC. It yields the protein CASSWQGPGSYNEQFF.

V is TRBV7-9 and J is TRBJ1-1; D is unresolved. The CDR3 contains 13 residues. The germline V and J ends were trimmed by 7 bases and 1 base, with 10 bases remaining between them. CDR1 SEHNR and CDR2 FQNEAQ come from the germline V gene (reference sequence). The CDR3 region has the DNA TGTGCCAGCATTGAGATATCGAACACTGAAGCTTTCTTT. It encodes CASIEISNTEAFF. The variable domain in full, completed from reference TRBV7-9 and TRBJ1-1, reads DTGVSQNPRHKITKRGQNVTFRCDPISEHNRLYWYRQTLGQGPEFLTYFQNEAQLEKSRLLSDRFSAERPKGSFSTLEIQRTEQGDSAMYLCASIEISNTEAFFGQGTRLTVV.

The genes are TRBV6-4 and TRBJ2-1; perhaps TRBD1 as D (5 bases). Germline V CDR1 and CDR2: MRHNA, SNTAGT. The V gene lost 0 bases and the J gene lost 6 bases, with 15 bases spanning the gap. The CDR3 covers 16 residues. The CDR3 spells CASSDSAWGASNEQFF. Written as DNA, the CDR3 is TGTGCCAGCAGTGACTCGGCATGGGGCGCTTCCAATGAGCAGTTCTTC.

V is TRBV28 and J is TRBJ2-7; D possibly corresponds to TRBD1 (5 bases). The V end lost 6 bases, the J end lost 0 bases, and 9 bases lay between the germline ends. Looked up from germline, CDR1 is MDHEN and CDR2 is SYDVKM. The CDR3 covers 13 residues. The CDR3 loop is CASRGLPSYEQYF. As DNA, the CDR3 is TGTGCCAGCAGGGGGCTACCCTCCTACGAGCAGTACTTC.

The V gene is TRBV3-1 (or the pseudogene TRBV3-2), the J gene TRBJ2-3; D is perhaps TRBD2 (6 bases). The germline gives CDR1 LGHDT, CDR2 YNNKEL (reference sequence). V was trimmed by 1 base and J by 0 bases, leaving 20 bases between them. The CDR3 totals 19 residues. The chain's CDR3 is CASSQGSRLGATSTDTQYF. Written as DNA, the CDR3 is TGTGCCAGCAGCCAAGGGTCCCGACTAGGGGCGACTAGCACAGATACGCAGTATTTT.